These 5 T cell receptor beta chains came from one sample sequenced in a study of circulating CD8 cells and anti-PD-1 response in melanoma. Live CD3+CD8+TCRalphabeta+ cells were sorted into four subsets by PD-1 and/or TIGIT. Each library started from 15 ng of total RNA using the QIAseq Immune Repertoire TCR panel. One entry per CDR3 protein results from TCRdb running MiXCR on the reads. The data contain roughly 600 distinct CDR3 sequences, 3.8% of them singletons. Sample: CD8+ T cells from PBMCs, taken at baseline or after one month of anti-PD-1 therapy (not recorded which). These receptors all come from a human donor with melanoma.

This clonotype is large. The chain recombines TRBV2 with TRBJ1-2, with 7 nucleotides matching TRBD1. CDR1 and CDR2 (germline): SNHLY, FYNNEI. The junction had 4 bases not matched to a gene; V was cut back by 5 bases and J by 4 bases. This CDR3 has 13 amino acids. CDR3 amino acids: CASSPRGFYGYTF. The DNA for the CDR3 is TGTGCCAGCAGTCCCAGGGGGTTCTATGGCTACACCTTC.

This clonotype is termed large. This CDR3 is CASSVSSSSYNEQFF. The CDR3 DNA sequence: TGTGCCAGCAGCGTTAGCTCAAGCTCCTACAATGAGCAGTTCTTC. The chain uses TRBV27 and TRBJ2-1; D unresolved. Germline lookup yields CDR1 MNHEY and CDR2 SMNVEV (reference sequence). The length of the CDR3 is 15 residues. Trimming shortened V by 6 bases and J by 0 bases, and 12 bases separated the two germline ends.

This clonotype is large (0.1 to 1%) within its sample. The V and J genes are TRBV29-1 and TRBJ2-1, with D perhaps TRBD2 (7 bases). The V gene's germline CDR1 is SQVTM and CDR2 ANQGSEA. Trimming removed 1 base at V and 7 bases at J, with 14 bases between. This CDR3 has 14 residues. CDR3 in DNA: TGCAGCGTTGAAGCGGGGGGCGACACTAATGAGCAGTTCTTC. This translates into CSVEAGGDTNEQFF.

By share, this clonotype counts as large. In DNA form, the CDR3 reads TGCGCCAGCAGCCAAGATTTGACTAGCGGGGGGATCAACACCGGGGAGCTGTTTTTT. The encoded protein is CASSQDLTSGGINTGELFF. V usage is TRBV4-3 and J usage is TRBJ2-2; TRBD2 aligns across 13 bases. J was trimmed by 2 bases and V by 0 bases; bases with no gene match: 6. The germline V gene has CDR1 LGHNA and CDR2 YSLEER. This CDR3 contains 19 residues.

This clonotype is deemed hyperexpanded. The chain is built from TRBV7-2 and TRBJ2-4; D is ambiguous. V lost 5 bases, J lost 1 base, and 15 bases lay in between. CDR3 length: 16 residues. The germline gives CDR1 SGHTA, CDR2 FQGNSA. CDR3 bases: TGTGCCAGCAGCACTGTGCCGGGTGGGGCCAAAAACATTCAGTACTTC. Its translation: CASSTVPGGAKNIQYF.